This T cell receptor (beta chain) was recorded in a study of Ad26.COV2.S vaccination and SARS-CoV-2 variants. Clones were read by immunoSEQ multiplex PCR, and TCRdb kept only the in-frame ones, dropping some. The sample lists about 400,000 clones; about four fifths were seen once. Study-wide results and limits: The TCR-based breadth and depth measures might underestimate overall T cell responses.

The V and J ends lost 7 bases and 4 bases respectively, with 13 bases between them. Germline CDR1 is LNHDA and CDR2 is SQIVND (reference sequence). This CDR3 is 14 amino acids long. Treatment in this sample: about 20 received Ad26.COV2.S at low or high dose, single or two shots; 5 received placebo; per-sample allocation not given. Specimen acquisition occurred on day 63 following the initial vaccine or placebo injection. Only a few counts were recorded for this clone. Its antigen remains unidentified. The receptor was isolated from a person aged 18-60 years who received the Ad26.COV2.S COVID-19 vaccine or a placebo. This material consisted of peripheral blood, taken in a trial of Ad26.COV2.S vaccine versus placebo. The chain recombines TRBV19 with TRBJ1-4, with D unclear. In DNA form, the CDR3 reads TGTGCCAGTACATACCGGGCCGTTAATGAAAAACTGTTTTTT. Its protein product is CASTYRAVNEKLFF.